These 3 T cell receptor beta chains were sequenced from one sample in a study of OX40 agonist ivuxolimab in advanced cancers. The assay was immunoSEQ multiplex PCR, and TCRdb's table has in-frame clones only and misses some. The top ten hold around 20% of the sample, which has some 40,000 clones, 70% to 85% seen once. Sequenced here: CD4+ or CD8+ T cells sorted from blood, sampled in a trial of the OX40 agonist ivuxolimab. The origin of the receptors is an adult with an advanced solid tumor such as melanoma, head and neck, liver or kidney cancer.

This clone appeared a single time. This chain connects TRBV7-9 to TRBJ2-1; a weak D match, TRBD2 (6 bases). The CDR3 length is 15 residues. Trimming cost V 5 bases and J 6 bases, with 17 bases left between them. The germline CDR1 and CDR2 sequences are SEHNR and FQNEAQ (reference sequence). The CDR3 DNA follows: TGTGCCAGCAGCAAACTAGCATGGGCGGGCAATGAGCAGTTCTTC. The encoded protein is CASSKLAWAGNEQFF.

This sequence joins TRBV5-5 and TRBJ2-7, with a weak D call TRBD1 (6 bases). Looked up from germline, CDR1 is SGHKS and CDR2 is YYEKEE (reference sequence). V was shortened by 5 bases and J by 5 bases, with 20 bases between the two germline ends. The CDR3 consists of 15 residues. The CDR3 here is CASSPERTAVHEQYF. CDR3 DNA: TGTGCCAGCAGTCCCGAGAGGACAGCGGTCCACGAGCAGTACTTC.

The rearrangement joins TRBV18 to TRBJ1-1; no reliable D call. CDR3 length: 14 amino acids. From germline, CDR1 is KGHSH and CDR2 LQKENI. With 4 bases removed from V and 0 bases from J, the gap between germline ends came to 9 bases. The CDR3, as DNA: TGTGCCAGCTCACTCCTTGGGTTGAACACTGAAGCTTTCTTT. It specifies CASSLLGLNTEAFF. The full variable domain, completed using reference TRBV18 and TRBJ1-1, is NAGVMQNPRHLVRRRGQEARLRCSPMKGHSHVYWYRQLPEEGLKFMVYLQKENIIDESGMPKERFSAEFPKEGPSILRIQQVVRGDSAAYFCASSLLGLNTEAFFGQGTRLTVV.